Each of the 31 T cell receptor beta chains below was sequenced from the same sample in a study of blood T cell repertoires in COVID-19. The data were produced by immunoSEQ multiplex PCR, yet TCRdb's version contains in-frame clones alone and is incomplete. The sample lists about 150,000 clones, about 85% seen once, with 2% to 3% in the top ten. Material for sequencing was peripheral blood. These receptors all come from a woman in her 70s with acute or convalescent COVID-19.

The J gene is TRBJ1-2, the V gene TRBV15; 10 bases align to TRBD1. V lost 3 bases, J lost 5 bases, and 3 bases stayed unmatched. Germline values: CDR1 LNHNV, CDR2 YYDKDF (reference sequence). The CDR3 sequence is 14 residues long. This chain's CDR3 is CATSRGQGTYGYTF. The CDR3 DNA reads TGTGCCACCAGCAGGGGACAGGGGACTTATGGCTACACCTTC. The full variable domain, its missing parts supplied by reference TRBV15 and TRBJ1-2, is DAMVIQNPRYQVTQFGKPVTLSCSQTLNHNVMYWYQQKSSQAPKLLFHYYDKDFNNEADTPDNFQSRRPNTSFCFLDIRSPGLGDTAMYLCATSRGQGTYGYTFGSGTRLTVV.

The genes are TRBV5-1 and TRBJ2-3; 9 bases match TRBD1. CDR1 is SGHRS and CDR2 is YFSETQ in the germline V gene. The CDR3 has 19 amino acids. J was trimmed by 3 bases and V by 9 bases; bases with no gene match: 23. The CDR3 reads CATKLGTDRGAIRTDTQYF. The CDR3 region has the DNA TGCGCCACCAAGCTTGGAACAGACAGGGGGGCCATCCGGACAGATACGCAGTATTTT.

A single count supports this clone. V gene TRBV3-1 (or the pseudogene TRBV3-2) combines with J gene TRBJ1-2, with no clear D. The CDR3 has 15 residues. V was pared by 6 bases and J by 4 bases, with 18 bases between. Germline lookup yields CDR1 LGHDT and CDR2 YNNKEL (reference sequence). The CDR3: CASSHTSRILYGYTF. In DNA form, the CDR3 reads TGTGCCAGCAGTCACACTAGCCGGATTCTCTATGGCTACACCTTC.

This sequence joins TRBV19 and TRBJ1-5; the match to TRBD1 covers 9 bases. Germline V gives CDR1 LNHDA, CDR2 SQIVND (reference sequence). The CDR3 sequence is 15 residues long. Trimming cost V 6 bases and J 1 base; bases outside gene matches: 4. The CDR3 region is CASRTGGGSNQPQHF. The CDR3 coding sequence is TGTGCCAGTAGGACAGGGGGAGGGAGCAATCAGCCCCAGCATTTT.

The rearrangement joins TRBV27 to TRBJ1-2; D might be TRBD1 (6 bases). Looked up from germline, CDR1 is MNHEY and CDR2 is SMNVEV (reference sequence). CDR3 length: 14 amino acids. Between the trimmed V and J ends, which lost 5 bases and 0 bases, there was a span of 10 bases. The CDR3 coding sequence is TGTGCCAGCAGTCACAGGGTATCTAACTATGGCTACACCTTC. Translated: CASSHRVSNYGYTF.

The CDR3 spells CASSQSGAASGANVLTF. CDR3 DNA: TGTGCCAGCAGCCAAAGCGGGGCTGCCTCTGGGGCCAACGTCCTGACTTTC. The chain couples TRBV7-2 to TRBJ2-6, with TRBD2 matching over 7 bases. CDR3 length: 17 amino acids. In germline, CDR1 is SGHTA, CDR2 FQGNSA. The trim removed 5 bases at V and 0 bases at J, leaving 7 bases unmatched.

This chain uses TRBV19 with TRBJ1-6; D gene unclear. V was clipped by 5 bases and J by 7 bases, with 21 bases between them. Germline lookup yields CDR1 LNHDA and CDR2 SQIVND (reference sequence). The CDR3 loop spans 17 amino acids. The CDR3 DNA follows: TGTGCCAGTAGTGCCGCTGCGGGCACCAGAGGAAATTCACCCCTCCACTTT. Translated: CASSAAAGTRGNSPLHF. The whole variable domain, remainder taken from reference TRBV19 and TRBJ1-6, is DGGITQSPKYLFRKEGQNVTLSCEQNLNHDAMYWYRQDPGQGLRLIYYSQIVNDFQKGDIAEGYSVSREKKESFPLTVTSAQKNPTAFYLCASSAAAGTRGNSPLHFGNGTRLTVT.

The chain joins TRBV25-1 to TRBJ1-1; possibly TRBD1 for D (6 bases). The CDR3 has 15 amino acids. The ends were cut back, 5 bases at V and 4 bases at J, with 17 bases in the middle. Germline lookup yields CDR1 MGHDK and CDR2 SYGVNS. The CDR3 sequence is CASSIRQDRFTEAFF. The CDR3 DNA reads as TGTGCCAGCAGTATTCGCCAGGACAGATTCACTGAAGCTTTCTTT.

This chain links TRBV19 with TRBJ2-1, with 8 bases fitting TRBD1. Germline V lookup: CDR1 LNHDA, CDR2 SQIVND (reference sequence). The CDR3 length is 15 residues. V lost 7 bases and J lost 3; bases outside the gene matches: 8. The CDR3 DNA reads TGTGCCAGTACCCCCGGGACAGGCAACTACAATGAGCAGTTCTTC. This gives the protein CASTPGTGNYNEQFF.

The V gene is TRBV13, the J gene TRBJ1-3, with D unclear. Trimming pared 0 bases from V and 0 bases from J, leaving 18 bases between. This CDR3 is 19 amino acids long. Germline V CDR1 and CDR2: PRHDT, FYEKMQ (reference sequence). CDR3 loop: CASSLGLKLSIDSGNTIYF. Written as DNA, the CDR3 is TGTGCCAGCAGCTTAGGGTTGAAACTTTCTATTGACTCTGGAAACACCATATATTTT.

The CDR3 reads CASSIVPQREQYF. The CDR3, as DNA: TGTGCCAGTAGTATCGTACCCCAGAGGGAGCAGTACTTC. The rearrangement joins TRBV19 to TRBJ2-7; D gene unclear. Trimming took 3 bases from V and 7 from J, leaving 13 bases between them. Germline V gene sequence: CDR1 LNHDA, CDR2 SQIVND (reference sequence). The CDR3 contains 13 residues.

This chain uses TRBV7-8 with TRBJ2-3; no definite D call. V was shortened by 5 bases and J by 2 bases, with 11 bases between the two germline ends. The CDR3 is 14 residues long. The germline V gene encodes CDR1 SGHVS and CDR2 FQNEAQ. The CDR3 sequence is CASSPPRTTDTQYF. The CDR3, as DNA: TGTGCCAGCAGCCCACCGAGAACCACAGATACGCAGTATTTT. The complete variable domain, with remaining parts taken from reference TRBV7-8 and TRBJ2-3, reads GAGVSQSPRYKVAKRGQDVALRCDPISGHVSLFWYQQALGQGPEFLTYFQNEAQLDKSGLPSDRFFAERPEGSVSTLKIQRTQQEDSAVYLCASSPPRTTDTQYFGPGTRLTVL.

V gene TRBV7-2 combines with J gene TRBJ1-4, with D perhaps matching TRBD1 (5 bases). The CDR3 is made up of 15 amino acids. V lost 2 bases and J lost 5, with 12 bases in between. Looked up from germline, CDR1 is SGHTA and CDR2 is FQGNSA. The CDR3 bases are TGTGCCAGCAGCTTATCGCAGGGTGTCAATGAAAAACTGTTTTTT. This gives the protein CASSLSQGVNEKLFF.

The J gene is TRBJ2-5, the V gene TRBV5-5, with 7 bases identical to TRBD1. V lost 2 bases to trimming and J lost 5 bases; unmatched junction nucleotides: 9. This CDR3 has 15 residues. The germline CDR1 and CDR2 sequences are SGHKS and YYEKEE (reference sequence). CDR3 nucleotides: TGTGCCAGCAGCTTTAGCACAGGGGATTTGGAGACCCAGTACTTC. This translates into CASSFSTGDLETQYF.

The J gene is TRBJ1-1, the V gene TRBV5-1; D call uncertain. Trimming took 0 bases from V and 1 from J, leaving 10 bases between them. The CDR3 covers 15 residues. Per the germline V gene, CDR1 is SGHRS and CDR2 is YFSETQ. The CDR3 loop is CASSLELRGNTEAFF. For the CDR3, the DNA is TGCGCCAGCAGCTTGGAGTTGCGGGGGAACACTGAAGCTTTCTTT.

This chain joins TRBV5-1 and TRBJ1-1; D possibly corresponds to TRBD1 (5 bases). The CDR3 runs 14 residues. Germline lookup yields CDR1 SGHRS and CDR2 YFSETQ. The V and J ends lost 4 bases and 5 bases respectively, with 15 bases between them. The DNA for the CDR3 is TGCGCCAGCAGCACGAGCAGCGGGGGGACTGAAGCTTTCTTT. It yields the protein CASSTSSGGTEAFF.

The rearrangement uses TRBV2 and TRBJ1-1, with TRBD1 identical over 9 bases. Germline V gives CDR1 SNHLY, CDR2 FYNNEI. Trimming took 8 bases from V and 5 from J; bases not matched to a gene: 18. This CDR3 region has 17 residues. The CDR3 is CASGKMGTGGDRTEAFF. The CDR3, as DNA: TGTGCCAGCGGCAAGATGGGAACAGGGGGCGATCGGACTGAAGCTTTCTTT.

The chain combines TRBV6-5 with TRBJ1-2; maybe TRBD1 (6 bases). CDR1 is MNHEY, CDR2 SVGAGI, per germline. The CDR3 length is 14 residues. V was trimmed by 7 bases and J by 4 bases, leaving 16 bases between them. CDR3 DNA: TGTGCCAGCACCGCCGGACAGAAGGGCTATGGCTACACCTTC. This codes for CASTAGQKGYGYTF.

The count of this clone is one. This chain's CDR3 is CAISDGRETGELFF. The CDR3 DNA follows: TGTGCCATCAGTGATGGACGGGAGACCGGGGAGCTGTTTTTT. J is TRBJ2-2 and V is TRBV10-3; possibly TRBD2 for D (6 bases). Germline V gene sequence: CDR1 ENHRY, CDR2 SYGVKD. V dropped 3 bases and J dropped 5 bases, with 10 bases sitting between them. CDR3 length: 14 amino acids.

CDR3 in DNA: TGCGCCAGCAGTGAAGGGACAGGGGACGAGCAGTACTTC. Protein sequence: CASSEGTGDEQYF. The chain joins TRBV10-2 to TRBJ2-7; TRBD1 matches 10 bases. The CDR3 length is 13 residues. Trimming removed 3 bases from V and 5 bases from J; junction bases left unmatched: 1. Germline CDR1 reads WSHSY; CDR2 reads SAAADI.

The chain is built from TRBV9 and TRBJ1-6, with TRBD1 matching over 10 bases. The CDR3 runs to 17 residues. Germline loops: CDR1 SGDLS, CDR2 YYNGEE. Trimming took 0 bases from V and 8 from J; bases not matched to a gene: 8. The CDR3 DNA reads as TGTGCCAGCAGCGTAGGACGGTTGGGGACAGGGGATTCACCCCTCCACTTT. It specifies CASSVGRLGTGDSPLHF.

The chain is built from TRBV6-5 and TRBJ2-2, with D possibly TRBD1 on 5 matching bases. There are 14 residues in the CDR3. The V end lost 7 bases, the J end lost 0 bases, and 9 bases lay between the germline ends. The germline V gene encodes CDR1 MNHEY and CDR2 SVGAGI. The CDR3 coding sequence is TGTGCCAGCAAGGGGCTCCCGAACACCGGGGAGCTGTTTTTT. This encodes CASKGLPNTGELFF.

This sequence joins TRBV18 and TRBJ1-2; TRBD1 matches 8 bases. The CDR3 runs 13 residues. V lost 6 bases and J lost 2; bases outside the gene matches: 2. The germline CDR1 and CDR2 sequences are KGHSH and LQKENI. CDR3 sequence: CASSTGVNYGYTF. The DNA of the CDR3 is TGTGCCAGCTCGACAGGGGTCAACTATGGCTACACCTTC. Full variable domain (rest looked up from reference TRBV18 and TRBJ1-2): NAGVMQNPRHLVRRRGQEARLRCSPMKGHSHVYWYRQLPEEGLKFMVYLQKENIIDESGMPKERFSAEFPKEGPSILRIQQVVRGDSAAYFCASSTGVNYGYTFGSGTRLTVV.

This chain joins TRBV3-1 (or the pseudogene TRBV3-2) and TRBJ1-3, with D tentatively TRBD1 (6 bases). The V end was cut by 2 bases, the J end by 3 bases, with 11 bases between. This CDR3 is built from 15 residues. Germline V lookup: CDR1 LGHDT, CDR2 YNNKEL (reference sequence). This chain's CDR3 is CASSQQGRGGNTIYF. The CDR3 DNA follows: TGTGCCAGCAGCCAACAGGGGAGGGGTGGAAACACCATATATTTT.

This chain links TRBV3-1 (or the pseudogene TRBV3-2) with TRBJ2-2; 8 nucleotides agree with TRBD1. The V gene's germline CDR1 is LGHDT and CDR2 YNNKEL (reference sequence). This CDR3 is built from 16 residues. V was pared by 5 bases and J by 5 bases, with 10 bases of the junction left unmatched. The chain's CDR3 is CASSSPRGQGTGELFF. CDR3 nucleotides: TGTGCCAGCAGCTCCCCCCGCGGACAGGGAACCGGGGAGCTGTTTTTT.

This clone was counted only a few times. The gene calls are TRBV27 and TRBJ2-3; D may be TRBD1 (6 bases). The V end was cut by 4 bases, the J end by 5 bases, with 22 bases between. The length of the CDR3 is 17 residues. CDR1 MNHEY and CDR2 SMNVEV come from the germline V gene (reference sequence). Here the CDR3 DNA reads TGTGCCAGCAGTTCCCCTGCCAGGGGCCTCGGGAAAGATACGCAGTATTTT. This encodes CASSSPARGLGKDTQYF.

The V call is TRBV6-5, the J call TRBJ1-1, with D hard to call. Trimming removed 8 bases from V and 6 bases from J, with 10 bases in between. From germline, CDR1 is MNHEY and CDR2 SVGAGI. The CDR3 extends over 11 amino acids. The CDR3 region has the DNA TGTGCCAGCGCGGCTGGCCCTGAAGCTTTCTTT. Translated: CASAAGPEAFF.

The rearrangement joins TRBV7-2 to TRBJ2-7; the match to TRBD1 covers 8 bases. J was trimmed by 2 bases and V by 5 bases; bases with no gene match: 8. Germline-derived CDR1 and CDR2 are SGHTA and FQGNSA. The CDR3 length is 15 residues. In DNA form, the CDR3 reads TGTGCCAGCAGCCCTGGGGGGACAGGTACCTACGAGCAGTACTTC. This gives the protein CASSPGGTGTYEQYF.

V usage is TRBV19 and J usage is TRBJ1-5, with D possibly TRBD1 on 6 matching bases. V was pared by 1 base and J by 1 base, with 11 bases between. CDR1 LNHDA and CDR2 SQIVND come from the germline V gene (reference sequence). This CDR3 has 16 residues. The CDR3 region is CASSIADRVSNQPQHF. As DNA, the CDR3 is TGTGCCAGTAGTATAGCGGACAGAGTAAGCAATCAGCCCCAGCATTTT. Full variable domain (missing parts from reference TRBV19 and TRBJ1-5): DGGITQSPKYLFRKEGQNVTLSCEQNLNHDAMYWYRQDPGQGLRLIYYSQIVNDFQKGDIAEGYSVSREKKESFPLTVTSAQKNPTAFYLCASSIADRVSNQPQHFGDGTRLSIL.

The chain has TRBV7-8 and TRBJ2-2, with D maybe TRBD1 (7 bases). The V end was cut by 5 bases, the J end by 6 bases, with 22 bases between. The CDR3 has 17 residues. Germline CDR1 and CDR2: SGHVS and FQNEAQ. The CDR3, as DNA: TGTGCCAGCAGCCCCCAGAGGGCAGGGGGGATGGCCGGGGAGCTGTTTTTT. As protein: CASSPQRAGGMAGELFF.

This clone was seen just once. The CDR3 reads CASSAAGTGVYGSHGYTF. CDR3 nucleotide sequence: TGTGCCAGCAGCGCGGCCGGGACAGGGGTGTACGGAAGTCATGGCTACACCTTC. This chain joins TRBV9 and TRBJ1-2, with TRBD1 matching over 10 bases. Germline values: CDR1 SGDLS, CDR2 YYNGEE. The CDR3 extends over 18 amino acids. Trimming took 3 bases from V and 6 from J; bases not matched to a gene: 17.